These 8 T cell receptor beta chains were all obtained from the same sample, sequenced in a study of T cells expressing NK-cell markers (TCRdb year 2020). The receptor library was made with 5' RACE. Sequenced using an Illumina HiSeq 2000. Following TCRdb reprocessing, every CDR3 protein sequence forms one entry, and DNA is not provided. The sample has roughly 390,000 distinct CDR3 sequences on record. The ten largest clones represent about 11% of the sample. Sequences were obtained from blood T cells: a sorted CD56 or NKG2C T cell subset, CD4+ or CD8+ T cells, or bulk PBMC T cells (not recorded which). These receptors came from a woman aged 45-65 years in good health. Donor details come from another sample of the same person, matched by shared clones.

The J gene is TRBJ2-1, the V gene TRBV28; TCRdb gives TRBD2 as the D gene, but with no DNA this cannot be confirmed. The CDR3 spans 13 residues. CDR1 is MDHEN, CDR2 SYDVKM, per germline. CDR3: CASKGSGRGEQFF.

V is TRBV7-9 and J is TRBJ2-1; the TCRdb D gene call, TRBD1, has no DNA to confirm it. Looked up from germline, CDR1 is SEHNR and CDR2 is FQNEAQ (reference sequence). The CDR3 sequence is 15 residues long. The CDR3 loop reads CASSPGTGGSGEQFF.

The V and J genes are TRBV6-5 and TRBJ2-7. CDR1 and CDR2 (germline): MNHEY, SVGAGI. CDR3 length: 14 amino acids. This CDR3 is CASSYSADNYEQYF.

This sequence joins TRBV30 and TRBJ1-1; TCRdb returns TRBD1, unconfirmable since there is no DNA. The germline gives CDR1 GTSNPN, CDR2 SVGIG (reference sequence). The CDR3 loop spans 14 amino acids. CDR3 amino acids: CAWSLGQGSTEAFF.

V gene TRBV6-1 combines with J gene TRBJ2-7; TCRdb reports TRBD2, a call that lacks DNA to check it against. The CDR3 runs 17 residues. Germline lookup yields CDR1 MNHNS and CDR2 SASEGT. CDR3 sequence reads: CASSEGTSFMTSYEQYF.

The rearrangement joins TRBV29-1 to TRBJ2-5; without DNA, the TCRdb call of TRBD1 cannot be checked. The germline V gene has CDR1 SQVTM and CDR2 ANQGSEA. The CDR3 runs to 13 residues. CDR3 residues: CSGDRGRGETQYF.

The rearrangement links TRBV29-1 to TRBJ2-3. The germline CDR1 and CDR2 sequences are SQVTM and ANQGSEA. This CDR3 is 13 amino acids long. The CDR3 loop reads CSVTIDLADTQYF.

The genes are TRBV6-5 and TRBJ2-1. Germline V CDR1 and CDR2: MNHEY, SVGAGI. The CDR3 consists of 11 residues. The CDR3 loop is CASSDVNEQFF.